The T cell receptor beta chain described here comes from a study of spatial heterogeneity in lung cancer. Study details: After resection, follow-up PBMC samples were sequenced when available, at a median of roughly 24 months later. Raw-read counts averaged over ten per unique TCR and UMI combination.

Time point defined: blood at routine non-recurrence follow-up after resection. TCRdb independently ran MiXCR on the 5' RACE reads; one entry per CDR3 protein. Of over 95,000 distinct CDR3 sequences in the sample, 10% to 12% are singletons; the top ten hold 20% to 25%. CDR1 and CDR2 (germline): KGHSH, LQKENI. The CDR3 has 13 residues. Trimming left V 0 bases short and J 8 bases short, with 7 bases between. Here the sequenced sample was PBMCs, taken at follow-up. This TCR was recovered from a female donor with early-stage non-small cell lung cancer. J is TRBJ1-4 and V is TRBV18; D remains unclear. For the CDR3, the DNA is TGTGCCAGCTCACCACCCGAAGGGGAAAAACTGTTTTTT. It translates to CASSPPEGEKLFF. Using reference TRBV18 and TRBJ1-4 for the parts outside the CDR3, the full variable domain is NAGVMQNPRHLVRRRGQEARLRCSPMKGHSHVYWYRQLPEEGLKFMVYLQKENIIDESGMPKERFSAEFPKEGPSILRIQQVVRGDSAAYFCASSPPEGEKLFFGSGTQLSVL.